A single sample is the source of the 17 T cell receptor beta chains below, sequenced in a study of blood T cells in healthy people across ages. PCR was performed a second time for about 6 to 12 cycles using a sample-barcoded 5' primer and a J-beta primer mix. TCRdb independently ran MiXCR on the 5' RACE reads; one entry per CDR3 protein. The sample contains some 800,000 distinct CDR3 sequences, around 43% of which appear only once. The specimen sequenced was blood. The receptors originated from a man aged 55-75 years in good health.

The rearrangement links TRBV11-3 to TRBJ2-7; 7 nucleotides line up with TRBD1. The DNA end is more similar to TRBJ2-5, so the J call may be wrong. The length of the CDR3 is 15 residues. Germline loops: CDR1 SGHNT, CDR2 YENEEA. As DNA, the CDR3 is TGTGCCAGCAGCTCCCAGGTCGGACAGGCAGAGACCCAGTACTTC. It yields the protein CASSSQVGQAETQYF.

This clonotype was seen a handful of times. The chain couples TRBV20-1 to TRBJ2-7; TRBD2 matches at 7 bases. After removal of 2 bases from V and 2 bases from J, the junction contained 9 bases not matched to a gene. Germline lookup yields CDR1 DFQATT and CDR2 SNEGSKA (reference sequence). The CDR3 totals 15 residues. Here the CDR3 reads CSARSRWREPYEQYF. DNA of the CDR3: TGCAGTGCTAGAAGTCGGTGGCGGGAGCCCTACGAGCAGTACTTC.

The CDR3 DNA reads TGTGCCAGCACGAGGGCAGGGGCGACCTACGAGCAGTACTTC. Translating it yields CASTRAGATYEQYF. The gene calls are TRBV6-1 and TRBJ2-7; TRBD1 is a possible D gene (6 bases). Trimming removed 7 bases at V and 2 bases at J, with 15 bases between. Looked up from germline, CDR1 is MNHNS and CDR2 is SASEGT. There are 14 residues in the CDR3.

This clonotype was recorded many times. The J gene is TRBJ2-7, the V gene TRBV29-1; D is possibly TRBD1 or TRBD2 (5 bases each). The CDR3 is made up of 12 amino acids. In germline, CDR1 is SQVTM, CDR2 ANQGSEA. The germline V and J ends were trimmed by 4 bases and 6 bases, with 13 bases remaining between them. As DNA, the CDR3 is TGCAGCGTTGGTTTCCAGGGACGCGAGCAGTACTTC. Its translation: CSVGFQGREQYF.

The V gene is TRBV29-1, the J gene TRBJ2-1, with D possibly TRBD2 on 5 matching bases. CDR3 length equals 13 residues. Germline CDR1 and CDR2: SQVTM and ANQGSEA. The V end was cut by 4 bases, the J end by 1 base, with 8 bases between. The DNA of the CDR3 is TGCAGCGTTGTACAGCGGTCCTACAATGAGCAGTTCTTC. It is translated as CSVVQRSYNEQFF.

This clonotype was picked up a small number of times. The chain combines TRBV24-1 with TRBJ2-5; no clear D gene. V was clipped by 3 bases and J by 5 bases, with 9 bases between them. CDR1 and CDR2 (germline): KGHDR, SFDVKD. CDR3 length: 13 residues. The CDR3 protein is CATSDPLLETQYF. In DNA form, the CDR3 reads TGTGCCACCAGTGATCCCCTCTTGGAGACCCAGTACTTC.

This clonotype occurred a few times. The chain joins TRBV14 to TRBJ2-1; the match to TRBD1 covers 8 bases. V was clipped by 5 bases and J by 4 bases; unmatched bases: 10. Germline V CDR1 and CDR2: SGHDN, FVKESK. The CDR3 spans 16 residues. CDR3 protein: CASSSSGTGVYNEQFF. The CDR3 bases are TGTGCCAGCAGCTCCTCGGGGACAGGCGTGTACAATGAGCAGTTCTTC.

This clonotype showed up just a few times. The V gene is TRBV15, the J gene TRBJ2-2, with D possibly being TRBD1 or TRBD2 (6 bases each). Looked up from germline, CDR1 is LNHNV and CDR2 is YYDKDF (reference sequence). CDR3 length equals 17 residues. Trimming removed 0 bases from V and 1 base from J, with 12 bases in between. This CDR3 is CATSRDLADRNTGELFF. Written as DNA, the CDR3 is TGTGCCACCAGCAGAGACTTAGCGGACAGGAACACCGGGGAGCTGTTTTTT.

V usage is TRBV6-6 and J usage is TRBJ2-7, with 8 bases matching TRBD1. Germline CDR1 and CDR2: MNHNY and SVGAGI (reference sequence). This CDR3 comprises 13 residues. The V and J ends lost 7 bases and 2 bases, in that order; junction bases with no gene match: 4. The CDR3 coding sequence is TGTGCCAGCACCAAGGGACAGGCCTACGAGCAGTACTTC. This codes for CASTKGQAYEQYF.

The genes are TRBV18 and TRBJ1-2, with 9 bases that match TRBD1. CDR3 length: 16 residues. V lost 6 bases to trimming and J lost 4 bases; unmatched junction nucleotides: 12. In germline, CDR1 is KGHSH, CDR2 LQKENI. This CDR3 is CASSPTLGQGSYGYTF. Written as DNA, the CDR3 is TGTGCCAGCTCTCCGACCCTGGGACAGGGTAGCTATGGCTACACCTTC.

The V call is TRBV7-2, the J call TRBJ1-1, with 7 bases identical to TRBD1. The CDR3 runs 17 residues. Germline V CDR1 and CDR2: SGHTA, FQGNSA. Trimming cost V 5 bases and J 1 base; bases outside gene matches: 13. Written as DNA, the CDR3 is TGTGCCAGCAGCCCCCAAATTGGGGACAGAAAGAACACTGAAGCTTTCTTT. Translation gives CASSPQIGDRKNTEAFF.

The chain joins TRBV3-1 to TRBJ2-2; maybe TRBD1 (5 bases). Germline V lookup: CDR1 LGHDT, CDR2 YNNKEL (reference sequence). This CDR3 spans 16 amino acids. Trimming took off 8 bases at V and 0 bases at J, with 16 bases between the two ends. CDR3 bases: TGTGCCAGCCGAGGCTCTGGGGCATCGAACACCGGGGAGCTGTTTTTT. Its translation: CASRGSGASNTGELFF.

This clonotype was seen only a few times. V is TRBV7-9 and J is TRBJ2-1, with TRBD2 identical over 8 bases. V shed 5 bases and J 13 bases; nucleotides not matched to a gene: 13. This CDR3 has 14 amino acids. CDR1 and CDR2 (germline): SEHNR, FQNEAQ (reference sequence). This CDR3 reads CASSELGTGGRQFF. CDR3 nucleotide sequence: TGTGCCAGCAGCGAGCTCGGGACGGGGGGGCGTCAGTTCTTC.

J is TRBJ2-3 and V is TRBV5-7, with 12 bases identical to TRBD2. TRBV5-7 has ORF status, its function being uncertain. The CDR3 runs 15 residues. V was clipped by 4 bases and J by 5 bases; unmatched bases: 5. The DNA of the CDR3 is TGTGCCAGCAGCGGAACTAGCGGGGGGAGAGATACGCAGTATTTT. Its translation is CASSGTSGGRDTQYF.

The rearrangement joins TRBV29-1 to TRBJ2-1; 10 bases line up with TRBD1. The germline V gene has CDR1 SQVTM and CDR2 ANQGSEA. J was trimmed by 14 bases and V by 5 bases; bases with no gene match: 3. The CDR3 extends over 10 amino acids. For the CDR3, the DNA is TGCAGCGTTTTCGGACAGGGGGAGTTCTTC. Protein: CSVFGQGEFF.

This clonotype was counted between two and nine times. The rearrangement joins TRBV9 to TRBJ2-1; a possible D gene is TRBD1 (5 bases). V was pared by 4 bases and J by 8 bases, with 16 bases between. Germline CDR1 SGDLS, CDR2 YYNGEE. The CDR3 consists of 14 residues. The CDR3 region has the DNA TGTGCCAGCAGCCCCCCAGCAGGGTCCGATGAGCAGTTCTTC. Translation: CASSPPAGSDEQFF.

The chain employs TRBV7-6 and TRBJ2-3; 9 bases are shared with TRBD2. Germline V gene sequence: CDR1 SGHVS, CDR2 FNYEAQ. V trimming: 0 bases; J trimming: 7 bases; junction bases outside the gene matches: 11. The CDR3 is 17 residues long. Here the CDR3 reads CASSLATGGGVQHTQYF. The CDR3 DNA sequence: TGTGCCAGCAGCTTAGCGACGGGCGGGGGGGTTCAACATACGCAGTATTTT.